This T cell receptor (beta chain) stems from a study of CD8+CD57+ T cells in acquired aplastic anemia. Study-wide context: Average DNA yield from sorted CD4+ and CD8+ cells was approximately 3 ug.

This clonotype was detected ten times or more. For CDR3 and TCR beta VDJ profiling, genomic DNA was the template used. TCRdb passed the reads through MiXCR, listing each CDR3 protein once. This sample has over 200,000 distinct CDR3 sequences, with around 60% found just once. The sequencing sample was made of sorted CD4+, CD8+, or CD8+CD57+ T cells (not recorded which) from PBMCs. This receptor was obtained from a human donor in good health.

CDR3 residues: CSAIPRDEFYEQYF. DNA of the CDR3: TGCAGTGCTATCCCCCGGGACGAATTCTACGAGCAGTACTTC. The chain links TRBV20-1 to TRBJ2-7; D possibly matches TRBD1 or TRBD2 (5 bases each). V was cut by 4 bases and J by 3 bases, with 16 bases left in between. This CDR3 region has 14 residues. Germline V gives CDR1 DFQATT, CDR2 SNEGSKA (reference sequence).